The rows below give T cell receptor beta chains drawn from one sample of a study of response to subunit inactivated influenza vaccine. TCRdb re-analysed the RT-PCR reads in MiXCR, keeping a single row per CDR3 protein. The repertoire holds hundreds of thousands of distinct CDR3 sequences, less than 20% seen once, with roughly 12% in the top ten. The sequences come from PBMCs from blood, collected about 13 days after vaccination. Source of these receptors: a man in his fifties who received an inactivated influenza vaccine. Each CDR3 is given with its conserved first and last residue. The order of the fields is V gene, D gene, J gene, clone size, CDR3 DNA, CDR3 protein. The D gene is left open where the match is weak. The listing skips clone size in some rows; elsewhere it reads once, few, many or a size class.

V: TRBV15
D: -
J: TRBJ2-7
size: few
DNA: TGTGCCACCAGCAGAGATCGAACAGGGCGGGGGTACGAGCAGTACTTC
CDR3: CATSRDRTGRGYEQYF

V: TRBV12-3/TRBV12-4
D: -
J: TRBJ2-1
size: -
DNA: TGTGCCAGCAGTTTTGAGGGTATTGAGCAGTTCTTC
CDR3: CASSFEGIEQFF

V: TRBV29-1
D: -
J: TRBJ1-3
size: -
DNA: TGCAGCGGGTCCGGGAACTCTGAAAACACCATATATTTT
CDR3: CSGSGNSENTIYF

V: TRBV4-1
D: -
J: TRBJ2-5
size: few
DNA: TGCGCCAGCAGCCTTGTGACCCGCCAAGAGACCCAGTACTTC
CDR3: CASSLVTRQETQYF

V: TRBV28
D: -
J: TRBJ2-7
size: -
DNA: TGTGCCAGCTTAGGACCCGACGGCTACGAGCAGTACTTC
CDR3: CASLGPDGYEQYF

V: TRBV4-1
D: -
J: TRBJ2-1
size: -
DNA: TGCGCCAGCAGCCAAACGACGGGGGCGTACAATGAGCAGTTCTTC
CDR3: CASSQTTGAYNEQFF

V: TRBV2
D: -
J: TRBJ2-4
size: few
DNA: TGTGCCAGCAGTGAAGAACGGGCCAGGTCCATTCAGTACTTC
CDR3: CASSEERARSIQYF

V: TRBV5-1
D: -
J: TRBJ2-2
size: -
DNA: TGCGCCAGCAGCTTGGTCCAGGGCACCGGGGAGCTGTTTTTT
CDR3: CASSLVQGTGELFF

V: TRBV10-2
D: -
J: TRBJ2-1
size: -
DNA: TGCGCCAGCGGTGGGGGCCCGGAGCAGTTCTTC
CDR3: CASGGGPEQFF

V: TRBV29-1
D: TRBD2
J: TRBJ2-5
size: -
DNA: TGCAGCGTGGGGACTAGCGGGTTTGAGACCCAGTACTTC
CDR3: CSVGTSGFETQYF

V: TRBV12-3/TRBV12-4
D: -
J: TRBJ2-3
size: few
DNA: TGTGCCAGCAGTAACAGCGACCGGCGGGTTAGGGGCACAGATACGCAGTATTTT
CDR3: CASSNSDRRVRGTDTQYF

V: TRBV27
D: TRBD2
J: TRBJ2-3
size: -
DNA: TGTGCCAGCAGTTCGATTCTAGCGGGGGGGCTCACAGATACGCAGTATTTT
CDR3: CASSSILAGGLTDTQYF

V: TRBV20-1
D: -
J: TRBJ2-5
size: -
DNA: TGCAGTGCTAGAGATCACGACTCGAAGACCCAGTACTTC
CDR3: CSARDHDSKTQYF

V: TRBV6-2/TRBV6-3
D: -
J: TRBJ2-1
size: -
DNA: TGTGCCAGCAGTTACTCCGGGACGGTCTCCTACAATGAGCAGTTCTTC
CDR3: CASSYSGTVSYNEQFF

V: TRBV15
D: -
J: TRBJ2-3
size: many
DNA: TGTGCCACCAGCAGTGGAGATAGCGGTATTCGGGATACGCAGTATTTT
CDR3: CATSSGDSGIRDTQYF

V: TRBV11-2
D: TRBD1
J: TRBJ2-5
size: -
DNA: TGTGCCAGCAGCTTAAACCCGACAGGGGGGAAAGAGACCCAGTACTTC
CDR3: CASSLNPTGGKETQYF

V: TRBV7-6
D: TRBD1
J: TRBJ2-1
size: few
DNA: TGTGCCAGCAGCGAGGGACAGCTGACCTCCTACAATGAGCAGTTCTTC
CDR3: CASSEGQLTSYNEQFF

V: TRBV7-2
D: -
J: TRBJ2-2
size: -
DNA: TGTGCCAGCAGGGTGGCTGGGGCTAACACCGGGGAGCTGTTTTTT
CDR3: CASRVAGANTGELFF

V: TRBV4-2
D: TRBD2
J: TRBJ2-1
size: -
DNA: TGTGCCAGCAGCCCGACTAGCGGGGGGGCCTACAATGAGCAGTTCTTC
CDR3: CASSPTSGGAYNEQFF

V: TRBV9
D: TRBD2
J: TRBJ2-1
size: -
DNA: TGTGCCAGCAGCGCGCGGGGGGCTAGCGCGAACCTGGGTAATGAGCAGTTCTTC
CDR3: CASSARGASANLGNEQFF

V: TRBV7-2
D: -
J: TRBJ2-3
size: few
DNA: TGTGCCAGCAGCATCCTTGGGGGTACTAGCACAGATACGCAGTATTTT
CDR3: CASSILGGTSTDTQYF

V: TRBV10-2
D: TRBD1
J: TRBJ1-2
size: many
DNA: TGCGCCAGCAGTGAAGAAGTTGGGACAGGGCGAAGAGGCTACACCTTC
CDR3: CASSEEVGTGRRGYTF

V: TRBV20-1
D: -
J: TRBJ2-1
size: few
DNA: TGCAGTGCACCAAAGGGGGGTGAGCAGTTCTTC
CDR3: CSAPKGGEQFF

V: TRBV5-1
D: TRBD2
J: TRBJ2-1
size: few
DNA: TGCGCCAGCAGCTTGGGGACTAGCGGAGACCTCCAGCAGTTCTTC
CDR3: CASSLGTSGDLQQFF

V: TRBV11-2
D: -
J: TRBJ2-5
size: -
DNA: TGTGCCAGCAGCTTAGGTCTGCTGGCGGGGGCCATTCAAGAGACCCAGTACTTC
CDR3: CASSLGLLAGAIQETQYF

V: TRBV6-5
D: -
J: TRBJ1-6
size: few
DNA: TGTGCCAGCAGTTCGGATGACGTTAATTCACCCCCCCACTTT
CDR3: CASSSDDVNSPPHF

V: TRBV20-1
D: -
J: TRBJ2-7
size: -
DNA: TGCAGTGCTAGTCGTGGACAGTTCTACGAGCAGTACTTC
CDR3: CSASRGQFYEQYF

V: TRBV20-1
D: TRBD1
J: TRBJ1-6
size: -
DNA: TGCAGTGCTAGACCCCCACAGGGGGCAAATAATTCACCCCTCCACTTT
CDR3: CSARPPQGANNSPLHF

V: TRBV6-1
D: -
J: TRBJ1-3
size: few
DNA: TGTGCCAGCAGACGGGGCCCTTCCGGAAACACCATATATTTT
CDR3: CASRRGPSGNTIYF

V: TRBV28
D: -
J: TRBJ2-3
size: few
DNA: TGTGCCAGCAGTCCATCCCGGGACCGCGGACCAGATACGCAGTATTTT
CDR3: CASSPSRDRGPDTQYF

V: TRBV28
D: -
J: TRBJ2-3
size: -
DNA: TGTTCCAGCAGTTTGGCTATCGGGATATCAGATACGCAGTATTTT
CDR3: CSSSLAIGISDTQYF

V: TRBV3-1
D: TRBD1
J: TRBJ1-2
size: -
DNA: TGTGCCAGCAGCCAAGTACAGGGGAGTAACTATGGCTACACCTTC
CDR3: CASSQVQGSNYGYTF

V: TRBV11-1
D: TRBD2
J: TRBJ2-1
size: -
DNA: TGTGCCACCATCAGCCAAGGACTAGCGGGAGGGCCCGGGCACTACAATGAGCAGTTCTTC
CDR3: CATISQGLAGGPGHYNEQFF

V: TRBV28
D: -
J: TRBJ2-7
size: -
DNA: TGTGCCAGCAGATCGCCGGGCGAGCAGTACTTC
CDR3: CASRSPGEQYF

V: TRBV6-1
D: TRBD1
J: TRBJ2-7
size: -
DNA: TGTGCCAGCATGAGGGACAGGGGGACCTACGAGCAGTACTTC
CDR3: CASMRDRGTYEQYF

V: TRBV6-2/TRBV6-3
D: -
J: TRBJ2-7
size: -
DNA: TGTGCCAGCAACCCGGCCTACCTCTACGAGCAGTACTTC
CDR3: CASNPAYLYEQYF

V: TRBV5-1
D: -
J: TRBJ1-4
size: many
DNA: TGCGCCAGCAGCCCGGGACCTAATGAAAAACTGTTTTTT
CDR3: CASSPGPNEKLFF

V: TRBV2
D: -
J: TRBJ2-5
size: -
DNA: TGTGCCAGCAGTGAACTAGCTTTCGCTCGCCTTCAAGAGACCCAGTACTTC
CDR3: CASSELAFARLQETQYF

V: TRBV19
D: -
J: TRBJ2-5
size: -
DNA: TGTGCCAGTAGTATCTCCACCCAAGAGACCCAGTACTTC
CDR3: CASSISTQETQYF

V: TRBV20-1
D: -
J: TRBJ2-2
size: -
DNA: TGCAGTGCCATTAGGGCGGGCTCCAACACCGGGGAGCTGTTTTTT
CDR3: CSAIRAGSNTGELFF

V: TRBV5-1
D: -
J: TRBJ1-5
size: -
DNA: TGCGCCAGCAGCTTGGGTGCTGGGCCGGGCCAGCCCCAGCATTTT
CDR3: CASSLGAGPGQPQHF

V: TRBV5-5
D: -
J: TRBJ1-1
size: few
DNA: TGTGCCAGCAGCCTGCTAGCCATGAACACTGAAGCTTTCTTT
CDR3: CASSLLAMNTEAFF

V: TRBV28
D: -
J: TRBJ1-2
size: few
DNA: TGTGCCAGCAGCTTTACGGAGAACTATGGCTACACCTTC
CDR3: CASSFTENYGYTF

V: TRBV7-9
D: -
J: TRBJ2-2
size: few
DNA: TGTGCCAGCAGCTTGAAAGATTTCACCGGGGAGCTGTTTTTT
CDR3: CASSLKDFTGELFF

V: TRBV6-1
D: TRBD2
J: TRBJ2-5
size: many
DNA: TGTGCCAGCAGTGTCGGAAGCGGGGGGTTCCTTGAGACCCAGTACTTC
CDR3: CASSVGSGGFLETQYF

V: TRBV3-1
D: -
J: TRBJ2-3
size: -
DNA: TGTGCCAGCAGCTCGAGCTCACTCCCAGATACGCAGTATTTT
CDR3: CASSSSSLPDTQYF

V: TRBV5-1
D: -
J: TRBJ1-1
size: few
DNA: TGCGCCAGCAGCTTGGTGGGCGGGACCACTGAAGCTTTCTTT
CDR3: CASSLVGGTTEAFF

V: TRBV5-1
D: TRBD2
J: TRBJ2-1
size: many
DNA: TGCGCCAGCAGCTCAGGGACTAGCGGGGTTTACAATGAGCAGTTCTTC
CDR3: CASSSGTSGVYNEQFF

V: TRBV15
D: TRBD1
J: TRBJ2-2
size: many
DNA: TGTGCCACCAGCAGGGGGACAGGGGGCTTCAACACCGGGGAGCTGTTTTTT
CDR3: CATSRGTGGFNTGELFF

V: TRBV20-1
D: TRBD1
J: TRBJ2-3
size: -
DNA: TGCAGTGCATCGACAGGGCTGATTGGCACAGATACGCAGTATTTT
CDR3: CSASTGLIGTDTQYF

V: TRBV20-1
D: -
J: TRBJ1-2
size: -
DNA: TGCAGTGCTAGAGGCACGCGATATGGCTACACCTTC
CDR3: CSARGTRYGYTF

V: TRBV20-1
D: -
J: TRBJ2-5
size: -
DNA: TGCAGTGCTAGCCACACTCTGGAGAAGACCCAGTACTTC
CDR3: CSASHTLEKTQYF

V: TRBV7-3
D: TRBD2
J: TRBJ2-1
size: -
DNA: TGTGCCAGCAGCTCTGCCGGGACTAGCGCCTACAATGAGCAGTTCTTC
CDR3: CASSSAGTSAYNEQFF

V: TRBV12-3/TRBV12-4
D: -
J: TRBJ2-5
size: few
DNA: TGTGCCAGCAGTTTGGGCTTCCCCGGGGCGGCCCAGTACTTC
CDR3: CASSLGFPGAAQYF

V: TRBV18
D: -
J: TRBJ2-5
size: few
DNA: TGTGCCAGCTCACCACTAAGGACTAATCAAGAGACCCAGTACTTC
CDR3: CASSPLRTNQETQYF

V: TRBV6-5
D: -
J: TRBJ2-7
size: few
DNA: TGTGCCAGCAGTTACTCATCAGGGAAAGTAAAATACGAGCAGTACTTC
CDR3: CASSYSSGKVKYEQYF

V: TRBV29-1
D: -
J: TRBJ1-5
size: -
DNA: TGCAGTGGGGGAGATGGAAACAATCAGCCCCAGCATTTT
CDR3: CSGGDGNNQPQHF

V: TRBV20-1
D: -
J: TRBJ1-4
size: few
DNA: TGCAGTGCTAGCAAACGGACTGGTGAAAAACTGTTTTTT
CDR3: CSASKRTGEKLFF

V: TRBV30
D: TRBD1
J: TRBJ1-2
size: -
DNA: TGTGCCTGGAGTGGGCAGGGGGCGCGGTATGGCTACACCTTC
CDR3: CAWSGQGARYGYTF